This T cell receptor (beta chain) was profiled in a study of naive and memory T cell subsets. An equimolar mix of two oligonucleotides served as the beta constant-region primer for TRBC1 and TRBC2. Via MiXCR, TCRdb re-called the UMI-ligation and nested PCR reads, giving one row per CDR3 protein. The table records 77,000 or so distinct CDR3 sequences, over 10% of them present only once. This clonotype was detected ten times or more. Germline V gives CDR1 MNHNS, CDR2 SASEGT. The CDR3 spans 12 residues. Deletions cut 4 bases from V and 3 bases from J, with 7 bases between. The rearrangement links TRBV6-1 to TRBJ2-7; D call uncertain. The origin of this receptor is a human donor in good health. The sequenced material came from central memory CD4+ T cells from blood. CDR3: CASSANSYEQYF. The CDR3 DNA reads TGTGCCAGCAGTGCGAACAGCTACGAGCAGTACTTC.